This entry lists 27 T cell receptor beta chains sequenced from one sample in a study of blood T cells in healthy people across ages. A second PCR of about 6 to 12 cycles used a sample-barcoded 5' primer and a J-beta primer mix. TCRdb ran MiXCR on the 5' RACE reads and lists one entry per CDR3 protein. The data show some 850,000 distinct CDR3 sequences, about a quarter seen once. This sample also belongs to another study, concerning T cells of mothers and their children.

The sample consisted of blood. The receptors shown here come from a boy under 18 in good health.

This clonotype turned up a few times. V and J are TRBV6-1 and TRBJ2-4; 8 bases are a match to TRBD1. The J segment lost 2 bases and the V segment lost 6 bases, leaving 15 bases of the junction unmatched. The CDR3 contains 18 residues. The germline CDR1 and CDR2 sequences are MNHNS and SASEGT. In nucleotides, the CDR3 is TGTGCCAGCAGCCCTGACTTATGGACAGGGAGGTCCAAAAACATTCAGTACTTC. Translated: CASSPDLWTGRSKNIQYF.

Details on this clonotype: This is likely a read error, given that the CDR3 carries no conserved phenylalanine or tryptophan at its end. The DNA is left out, because the CDR3 cannot be placed on it with certainty; the CDR3 is given as TCRdb lists it. The V call is TRBV3-1, the J call TRBJ2-4. Germline V gene lookup returns CDR1 LGHDT and CDR2 YNNKEL (reference sequence). The length of the CDR3 is 10 amino acids, counting both ends. CDR3 amino acids: CASSQEGFGI.

This clonotype appeared a few times. Germline is not matched at one junction end, which may reflect a read error. This rearrangement joins TRBV29-1 to TRBJ1-1, with 9 positions matching TRBD1. The length of the CDR3 is 13 residues. CDR1 and CDR2 (germline): SQVTM, ANQGSEA. Here the CDR3 reads CSVEDRGVSEAFF. The CDR3 nucleotides read TGCAGCGTCGAAGACAGGGGGGTATCTGAAGCTTTCTTT.

This clonotype was detected only a few times. This chain uses TRBV7-9 with TRBJ2-5; no clear D gene. Germline CDR1 reads SEHNR; CDR2 reads FQNEAQ (reference sequence). V lost 6 bases to trimming and J lost 5 bases, with 13 bases between them. This CDR3 has 13 residues. In DNA form, the CDR3 reads TGTGCCAGCAGAGAACCCTCCGCGGAGACCCAGTACTTC. It specifies CASREPSAETQYF.

This clonotype has just a few counts. The V gene is TRBV27, the J gene TRBJ2-4; D may be TRBD1 (7 bases). The germline gives CDR1 MNHEY, CDR2 SMNVEV (reference sequence). Trimming stripped 5 bases from V and 1 base from J, with 12 bases between. The CDR3 is 15 residues long. The CDR3 nucleotides read TGTGCCAGCAGTCTACAGGGGAGGGCCAAAAACATTCAGTACTTC. As protein: CASSLQGRAKNIQYF.

This rearrangement joins TRBV7-2 to TRBJ2-1; 7 nucleotides match TRBD2. Germline lookup yields CDR1 SGHTA and CDR2 FQGNSA. The CDR3 runs 13 residues. V was pared by 6 bases and J by 6 bases, with 5 bases of the junction left unmatched. CDR3 loop: CASRASGLNEQFF. CDR3 nucleotide sequence: TGTGCCAGCAGAGCTAGCGGTCTCAATGAGCAGTTCTTC.

This chain links TRBV29-1 with TRBJ2-5, with a tentative D call TRBD1 (6 bases). Germline CDR1 reads SQVTM; CDR2 reads ANQGSEA. The CDR3 consists of 14 residues. Trimming removed 0 bases from V and 2 bases from J, with 10 bases in between. CDR3 amino acids: CSVEDGQPQETQYF. CDR3 DNA sequence: TGCAGCGTTGAAGACGGACAGCCGCAAGAGACCCAGTACTTC.

V is TRBV20-1 and J is TRBJ1-1; 11 bases fit TRBD1. Trimming at V came to 0 bases and at J to 3 bases, leaving 9 bases not matched to a gene. In germline, CDR1 is DFQATT, CDR2 SNEGSKA (reference sequence). This CDR3 is 17 amino acids long. CDR3 sequence reads: CSARDIRTGGYDTEAFF. The CDR3 DNA is TGCAGTGCTAGAGACATCCGGACAGGGGGCTATGACACTGAAGCTTTCTTT.

This sequence joins TRBV6-5 and TRBJ2-5; D is possibly TRBD1 (6 bases). The CDR3 is made up of 15 amino acids. Looked up from germline, CDR1 is MNHEY and CDR2 is SVGAGI. The V end lost 5 bases, the J end lost 1 base, and 14 bases lay between the germline ends. CDR3 nucleotide sequence: TGTGCCAGCAGTCCTATCCGGGACATCCAAGAGACCCAGTACTTC. This translates into CASSPIRDIQETQYF.

This chain links TRBV10-3 with TRBJ2-2; 9 positions agree with TRBD1. Per germline, CDR1 ENHRY and CDR2 SYGVKD. The CDR3 has 14 amino acids. After removal of 4 bases from V and 7 bases from J, the junction contained 4 bases not matched to a gene. This CDR3 is CAISADRGVGELFF. CDR3 in DNA: TGTGCCATCAGTGCCGACAGGGGGGTCGGGGAGCTGTTTTTT.

This clonotype has only a few counts. This chain links TRBV7-2 with TRBJ2-5; the D gene is possibly TRBD2 (6 bases). The closer fit of TRBJ2-1 to the DNA end suggests the J call may be wrong. Looked up from germline, CDR1 is SGHTA and CDR2 is FQGNSA. The CDR3 contains 13 residues. The CDR3 nucleotides are TGTGCCAGCGAGCGGGCCAACTACAATGAGCAGTTCTTC. Translated: CASERANYNEQFF.

The chain combines TRBV20-1 with TRBJ2-5, with D possibly being TRBD2 (5 bases). The better agreement between TRBJ2-1 and the DNA end casts doubt on the J call. Germline V CDR1 and CDR2: DFQATT, SNEGSKA (reference sequence). The CDR3 runs 12 residues. CDR3: CSARGSRNEQFF. CDR3 nucleotide sequence: TGCAGTGCTAGGGGGAGTCGCAATGAGCAGTTCTTC.

V usage is TRBV4-2 and J usage is TRBJ2-7; 11 nucleotides agree with TRBD2. The V gene's germline CDR1 is LGHNA and CDR2 YNFKEQ. Trimming removed 2 bases from V and 2 bases from J; junction bases left unmatched: 8. The CDR3 runs to 17 residues. The CDR3 reads CASSQQLAGEGPYEQYF. Written as DNA, the CDR3 is TGTGCCAGCAGCCAACAACTAGCGGGGGAGGGGCCCTACGAGCAGTACTTC.

This clonotype came up a few times. The chain employs TRBV28 and TRBJ2-1, with 10 bases lining up with TRBD2. V lost 2 bases and J lost 7; bases outside the gene matches: 5. CDR1 is MDHEN and CDR2 is SYDVKM in the germline V gene. The CDR3 extends over 15 amino acids. DNA of the CDR3: TGTGCCAGCAGTTTACCAGCGGGGGGGCGAAATGAGCAGTTCTTC. Translated: CASSLPAGGRNEQFF.

The V call is TRBV4-1, the J call TRBJ1-5; D unclear. Per germline, CDR1 MGHRA and CDR2 YSYEKL. The CDR3 is 14 amino acids. The germline V and J ends were trimmed by 0 bases and 4 bases, with 7 bases remaining between them. This chain's CDR3 is CASSQDLMNQPQHF. In nucleotides, the CDR3 is TGCGCCAGCAGCCAAGATCTGATGAATCAGCCCCAGCATTTT.

The chain joins TRBV4-2 to TRBJ2-1; D is unresolved. This CDR3 contains 16 residues. CDR1 LGHNA and CDR2 YNFKEQ come from the germline V gene. V was trimmed by 0 bases and J by 1 base, leaving 10 bases between them. The CDR3 is CASSQDRSESYNEQFF. CDR3 sequence (DNA): TGTGCCAGCAGCCAAGACCGTTCGGAGTCCTACAATGAGCAGTTCTTC.

Ten or more counts support this clonotype. This rearrangement joins TRBV13 to TRBJ2-7, with a possible D match to TRBD2 (5 bases). CDR1 and CDR2 (germline): PRHDT, FYEKMQ (reference sequence). Trimming left V 5 bases short and J 3 bases short, with 11 bases between. CDR3 length: 13 amino acids. CDR3 region: CASSPPRGYEQYF. The CDR3, as DNA: TGTGCCAGCAGCCCGCCCCGGGGCTACGAGCAGTACTTC. The variable domain in full, with the rest retrieved from reference TRBV13 and TRBJ2-7, is AAGVIQSPRHLIKEKRETATLKCYPIPRHDTVYWYQQGPGQDPQFLISFYEKMQSDKGSIPDRFSAQQFSDYHSELNMSSLELGDSALYFCASSPPRGYEQYFGPGTRLTVT.

The V gene is TRBV5-1, the J gene TRBJ2-6; D may match TRBD1 or TRBD2 (5 bases each). V lost 5 bases and J 0 bases, leaving 9 bases between the germline ends. The CDR3 covers 15 residues. Germline values: CDR1 SGHRS, CDR2 YFSETQ. In nucleotides, the CDR3 is TGCGCCAGCAGGGGGGACCCCTCTGGGGCCAACGTCCTGACTTTC. Residues: CASRGDPSGANVLTF. Full variable domain (rest looked up from reference TRBV5-1 and TRBJ2-6): KAGVTQTPRYLIKTRGQQVTLSCSPISGHRSVSWYQQTPGQGLQFLFEYFSETQRNKGNFPGRFSGRQFSNSRSEMNVSTLELGDSALYLCASRGDPSGANVLTFGAGSRLTVL.

Only a few counts were recorded for this clonotype. The J gene is TRBJ1-2, the V gene TRBV5-1; 10 bases agree with TRBD1. The germline gives CDR1 SGHRS, CDR2 YFSETQ. Germline trimming cut 2 bases from V and 1 base from J; bases unmatched to any gene: 2. CDR3 length equals 15 residues. CDR3 amino acids: CASSFGQGVNYGYTF. CDR3 nucleotides: TGCGCCAGCAGCTTCGGACAGGGGGTTAACTATGGCTACACCTTC.

This clonotype appeared a few times. V and J are TRBV5-1 and TRBJ2-5; 8 positions agree with TRBD2. CDR1 and CDR2 from the germline V gene are SGHRS and YFSETQ. V was clipped by 4 bases and J by 3 bases; unmatched bases: 11. This CDR3 spans 16 amino acids. CDR3 bases: TGCGCCAGCAGCCTACGGATCGGGGGGGCCGAAGAGACCCAGTACTTC. This gives the protein CASSLRIGGAEETQYF.

This clonotype was observed a few times. The rearrangement uses TRBV6-1 and TRBJ2-7; TRBD1 aligns across 8 bases. The germline gives CDR1 MNHNS, CDR2 SASEGT. V lost 9 bases and J lost 6; bases outside the gene matches: 10. This CDR3 is built from 13 residues. CDR3: CASDRGLSPEQYF. The CDR3 DNA reads as TGTGCCAGTGACAGGGGTCTTAGCCCCGAGCAGTACTTC.

In regard to this clonotype: Sequence at one end of the junction differs from germline and may be a read error. The CDR3 protein is CSVDAGTGPGYAF. The CDR3 nucleotides are TGCAGCGTTGACGCCGGGACAGGGCCTGGCTACGCCTTC. J is TRBJ1-2 and V is TRBV29-1; 9 nucleotides align to TRBD1. The CDR3 is 13 amino acids. Germline-derived CDR1 and CDR2 are SQVTM and ANQGSEA.

The chain employs TRBV20-1 and TRBJ2-7; 8 bases align to TRBD1. Germline CDR1 is DFQATT and CDR2 is SNEGSKA (reference sequence). V shed 1 base and J 5 bases; nucleotides not matched to a gene: 1. The CDR3 sequence is 12 residues long. CDR3 in DNA: TGCAGTGCTAGAGGCAGGGGGCACGAGCAGTACTTC. It is translated as CSARGRGHEQYF.

This clonotype appeared a few times. The chain links TRBV4-2 to TRBJ2-2, with 11 bases identical to TRBD2. Germline values: CDR1 LGHNA, CDR2 YNFKEQ. J lost 4 bases, V lost 0 bases, and 7 bases had no gene match. This CDR3 is built from 18 residues. The CDR3 loop reads CASSQEVAGGRLTGELFF. As DNA, the CDR3 is TGTGCCAGCAGCCAAGAGGTAGCGGGGGGGCGTCTCACCGGGGAGCTGTTTTTT.

CDR3 bases: TGTGCCAGCACCCGACTAGCGGCCCACTCCTACGAGCAGTACTTC. Its protein product is CASTRLAAHSYEQYF. The V and J genes are TRBV12-3 or TRBV12-4 and TRBJ2-7; 9 bases are a match to TRBD2. Germline trimming cut 7 bases from V and 0 bases from J; bases unmatched to any gene: 7. CDR3 length equals 15 residues.

This chain links TRBV10-3 with TRBJ1-3; perhaps TRBD1 as D (5 bases). The V end was cut by 2 bases, the J end by 2 bases, with 10 bases between. CDR3 length: 15 amino acids. Looked up from germline, CDR1 is ENHRY and CDR2 is SYGVKD. CDR3 nucleotides: TGTGCCATCAGTGAGGCGATGGGGCCTGGAAACACCATATATTTT. Protein sequence: CAISEAMGPGNTIYF.

The V gene is TRBV12-3 or TRBV12-4, the J gene TRBJ1-3, with D unclear. The CDR3 has 16 amino acids. Trimming stripped 2 bases from V and 1 base from J, with 12 bases between. Written as DNA, the CDR3 is TGTGCCAGCAGTTTAATGAACATTGCTTCTGGAAACACCATATATTTT. It yields the protein CASSLMNIASGNTIYF.